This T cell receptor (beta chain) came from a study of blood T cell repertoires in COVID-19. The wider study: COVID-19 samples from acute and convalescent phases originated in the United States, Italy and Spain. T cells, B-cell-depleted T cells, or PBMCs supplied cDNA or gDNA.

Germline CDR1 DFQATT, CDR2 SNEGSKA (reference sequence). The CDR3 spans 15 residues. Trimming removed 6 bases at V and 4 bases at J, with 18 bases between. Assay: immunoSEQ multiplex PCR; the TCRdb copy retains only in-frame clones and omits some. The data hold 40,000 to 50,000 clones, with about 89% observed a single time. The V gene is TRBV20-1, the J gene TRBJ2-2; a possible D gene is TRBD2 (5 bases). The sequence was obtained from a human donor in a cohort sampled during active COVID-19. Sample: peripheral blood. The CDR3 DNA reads TGCAGTGCGAGTCCGGGATCCAACCCCACCGGGGAGCTGTTTTTT. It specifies CSASPGSNPTGELFF.